This T cell receptor (beta chain) came from a study of blood T cell repertoires in COVID-19. Here immunoSEQ multiplex PCR was the method, and the copy in TCRdb shows in-frame clones only, minus some. The data show under 200,000 clones, around 85% seen once. The sequence came from a woman in her sixties with COVID-19, enrolled during active disease. Material: peripheral blood.

Here the CDR3 reads CASSQDGTSDNEQFF. In DNA, the CDR3 is TGTGCCAGCAGCCAAGATGGCACAAGCGACAATGAGCAGTTCTTC. This chain joins TRBV3-1 (or the pseudogene TRBV3-2) and TRBJ2-1; no firm D call. The CDR3 is 15 amino acids. V was trimmed by 0 bases and J by 5 bases, leaving 11 bases between them. CDR1 and CDR2 (germline): LGHDT, YNNKEL (reference sequence).